Following are 29 T cell receptor beta chains from one sample sequenced in a study of T cell changes during pregnancy in multiple sclerosis. The data were produced by immunoSEQ multiplex PCR, yet TCRdb's version contains in-frame clones alone and is incomplete. The data contain roughly 61,000 clones, just under 90% of them singletons. The sample here was peripheral blood, taken in the first trimester of pregnancy. The receptors originated from a female donor in good health, enrolled as a control in a pregnancy study.

The chain combines TRBV6-5 with TRBJ2-7, with 7 bases that match TRBD2. V lost 0 bases to trimming and J lost 6 bases; unmatched junction nucleotides: 8. The CDR3 covers 15 residues. Per germline, CDR1 MNHEY and CDR2 SVGAGI. Here the CDR3 reads CASSYSRARGFEQYF. The CDR3 DNA reads as TGTGCCAGCAGTTACTCGAGGGCGCGGGGGTTCGAGCAGTACTTC.

The chain recombines TRBV4-1 with TRBJ1-5; the D gene is possibly TRBD1 (6 bases). This CDR3 region has 17 residues. Germline V CDR1 and CDR2: MGHRA, YSYEKL. V was cut by 4 bases and J by 1 base, with 17 bases left in between. In nucleotides, the CDR3 is TGCGCCAGCAGCCGCGTAGCCATTACAGGGAGCAATCAGCCCCAGCATTTT. The encoded protein is CASSRVAITGSNQPQHF.

The V gene is TRBV6-5, the J gene TRBJ1-1; D may be TRBD1 (5 bases). Germline lookup yields CDR1 MNHEY and CDR2 SVGAGI. Deletions cut 0 bases from V and 1 base from J, with 12 bases between. This CDR3 has 16 residues. CDR3 nucleotides: TGTGCCAGCAGTTACTCGACAGTACCGGCGAACACTGAAGCTTTCTTT. Encoded protein: CASSYSTVPANTEAFF.

The chain combines TRBV2 with TRBJ2-5, with 9 bases fitting TRBD1. V lost 6 bases to trimming and J lost 0 bases; unmatched junction nucleotides: 2. CDR1 and CDR2 from the germline V gene are SNHLY and FYNNEI. CDR3 length: 14 residues. The CDR3 nucleotides read TGTGCCAGCAGGACAGGGGGGTACCAAGAGACCCAGTACTTC. It yields the protein CASRTGGYQETQYF.

The CDR3 region is CASSYWQDNNYGYTF. The CDR3 nucleotides read TGTGCCAGCAGTTACTGGCAGGATAATAACTATGGCTACACCTTC. The chain employs TRBV6-5 and TRBJ1-2; D is undetermined. The CDR3 is 15 residues long. From germline, CDR1 is MNHEY and CDR2 SVGAGI. V lost 1 base to trimming and J lost 1 base, with 10 bases between them.

The V and J genes are TRBV19 and TRBJ1-2; 11 positions agree with TRBD1. The V gene's germline CDR1 is LNHDA and CDR2 SQIVND (reference sequence). After removal of 6 bases from V and 1 base from J, the junction contained 7 bases not matched to a gene. This CDR3 has 16 residues. The CDR3 DNA sequence: TGTGCCAGTAGCCAAGCCGGGACAGGGGGTAACTATGGCTACACCTTC. It codes for CASSQAGTGGNYGYTF.

This clone was recorded a few times. The V and J genes are TRBV30 and TRBJ1-2; D remains ambiguous. Trimming left V 4 bases short and J 0 bases short, with 6 bases between. The CDR3 is made up of 12 amino acids. Germline loops: CDR1 GTSNPN, CDR2 SVGIG (reference sequence). The CDR3 sequence: CAWTPANYGYTF. CDR3 bases: TGTGCCTGGACCCCGGCTAACTATGGCTACACCTTC.

This chain joins TRBV5-1 and TRBJ2-4; TRBD1 aligns across 10 bases. The CDR3 contains 15 residues. Germline V lookup: CDR1 SGHRS, CDR2 YFSETQ. Trimming cost V 0 bases and J 7 bases; bases outside gene matches: 4. CDR3 region: CASSLGDRGENIQYF. DNA of the CDR3: TGCGCCAGCAGCTTGGGGGACAGGGGCGAGAACATTCAGTACTTC. The full variable domain, in which reference TRBV5-1 and TRBJ2-4 provide the parts outside the CDR3, is KAGVTQTPRYLIKTRGQQVTLSCSPISGHRSVSWYQQTPGQGLQFLFEYFSETQRNKGNFPGRFSGRQFSNSRSEMNVSTLELGDSALYLCASSLGDRGENIQYFGAGTRLSVL.

The chain employs TRBV4-1 and TRBJ1-2; TRBD1 is a possible D gene (5 bases). Germline V gene lookup returns CDR1 MGHRA and CDR2 YSYEKL. CDR3 length equals 15 residues. Trimming cost V 1 base and J 4 bases, with 13 bases left between them. The CDR3 bases are TGCGCCAGCAGCCAAGGCCAAGGGGCAGCCTATGGCTACACCTTC. Its translation: CASSQGQGAAYGYTF.

The chain couples TRBV4-3 to TRBJ1-2; 9 bases agree with TRBD1. This CDR3 has 17 amino acids. V gave up 0 bases and J gave up 5 bases; unmatched junction bases: 10. From germline, CDR1 is LGHNA and CDR2 YSLEER. This chain's CDR3 is CASSQEVVTGGYYGYTF. CDR3 sequence (DNA): TGCGCCAGCAGCCAAGAAGTGGTGACAGGGGGTTATTATGGCTACACCTTC.

As DNA, the CDR3 is TGTGCCTGGAAGGGGGTCGGCTACACCTTC. Amino acid sequence: CAWKGVGYTF. The V gene is TRBV30, the J gene TRBJ1-2, with a possible D match to TRBD1 (6 bases). From germline, CDR1 is GTSNPN and CDR2 SVGIG (reference sequence). This CDR3 region has 10 residues. V was clipped by 4 bases and J by 8 bases, with 8 bases between them.

The gene calls are TRBV6-6 and TRBJ2-1, with a weak D call TRBD2 (5 bases). V was clipped by 0 bases and J by 9 bases, with 9 bases between them. CDR1 is MNHNY and CDR2 is SVGAGI in the germline V gene (reference sequence). The CDR3 loop spans 13 amino acids. CDR3: CASSYSGSAEQFF. The CDR3 nucleotides read TGTGCCAGCAGTTACTCGGGTAGCGCTGAGCAGTTCTTC.

The chain recombines TRBV7-3 with TRBJ1-1; D uncertain. The V end was cut by 3 bases, the J end by 1 base, with 6 bases between. This CDR3 is built from 13 residues. Looked up from germline, CDR1 is SGHTA and CDR2 is FQGTGA. CDR3 sequence: CASSFTENTEAFF. CDR3 in DNA: TGTGCCAGCAGCTTCACAGAGAACACTGAAGCTTTCTTT.

This clone was counted a few times. The CDR3 coding sequence is TGTGCCAGCAGGCCCGGTGGCGGGAATAACTATGGCTACACCTTC. Amino acids: CASRPGGGNNYGYTF. The V call is TRBV27, the J call TRBJ1-2, with D unresolved. Trimming took 6 bases from V and 1 from J, leaving 15 bases between them. The CDR3 covers 15 residues. Germline V gene sequence: CDR1 MNHEY, CDR2 SMNVEV (reference sequence).

This chain connects TRBV7-2 to TRBJ1-3; 8 bases align to TRBD1. Per the germline V gene, CDR1 is SGHTA and CDR2 is FQGNSA. There are 15 residues in the CDR3. V lost 5 bases, J lost 2 bases, and 5 bases stayed unmatched. CDR3 sequence reads: CASSATTGAGNTIYF. The DNA of the CDR3 is TGTGCCAGCAGCGCGACGACAGGGGCTGGAAACACCATATATTTT.

This clone was detected a few times. This chain connects TRBV15 to TRBJ1-1, with 7 bases aligning to TRBD1. Per the germline V gene, CDR1 is LNHNV and CDR2 is YYDKDF (reference sequence). This CDR3 is 15 amino acids long. V shed 4 bases and J 0 bases; nucleotides not matched to a gene: 5. CDR3 bases: TGTGCCACCAGCACAGAACAGGGGATGAACACTGAAGCTTTCTTT. This sequence encodes CATSTEQGMNTEAFF. Looking up the rest from reference TRBV15 and TRBJ1-1 gives the full variable domain: DAMVIQNPRYQVTQFGKPVTLSCSQTLNHNVMYWYQQKSSQAPKLLFHYYDKDFNNEADTPDNFQSRRPNTSFCFLDIRSPGLGDTAMYLCATSTEQGMNTEAFFGQGTRLTVV.

The V call is TRBV4-1, the J call TRBJ2-7; D is perhaps TRBD2 (5 bases). This CDR3 is built from 14 residues. The V gene's germline CDR1 is MGHRA and CDR2 YSYEKL. V lost 6 bases to trimming and J lost 3 bases, with 15 bases between them. The CDR3 DNA is TGCGCCAGCAGAACACAAGGACGGGACTACGAGCAGTACTTC. Amino acid sequence: CASRTQGRDYEQYF.

The gene calls are TRBV11-1 and TRBJ1-2, with 9 bases that match TRBD1. In germline, CDR1 is SGHAT, CDR2 FQDESV (reference sequence). The CDR3 spans 15 residues. Trimming removed 3 bases from V and 1 base from J; junction bases left unmatched: 3. The CDR3 here is CASSFYRGLNYGYTF. The CDR3 DNA reads as TGTGCCAGCAGCTTTTACAGGGGGCTTAACTATGGCTACACCTTC.

The gene calls are TRBV19 and TRBJ2-7; D might be TRBD2 (5 bases). V shed 6 bases and J shed 3 bases, with 9 bases lying between them. Germline loops: CDR1 LNHDA, CDR2 SQIVND (reference sequence). There are 12 residues in the CDR3. CDR3 in amino acids: CASSGVGYEQYF. CDR3 coding DNA: TGTGCCAGTAGCGGGGTAGGCTACGAGCAGTACTTC.

This clone was observed a few times. The chain carries TRBV6-5 and TRBJ1-1; tentatively, D is TRBD1 (6 bases). Germline CDR1 reads MNHEY; CDR2 reads SVGAGI. This CDR3 has 16 amino acids. V lost 0 bases, J lost 0 bases, and 11 bases lay in between. CDR3 in amino acids: CASSYSLGTLNTEAFF. The CDR3 coding sequence is TGTGCCAGCAGTTACTCCCTTGGGACACTGAACACTGAAGCTTTCTTT.

With regard to this clone: The junction does not match germline at one end; this may be a read error. J is TRBJ2-7 and V is TRBV5-6, with D perhaps matching TRBD1 (6 bases). Germline CDR1 SGHDT, CDR2 YYEEEE. This CDR3 region has 13 residues. CDR3 protein: CASSLIINTGINF. The CDR3 DNA reads TGTGCCAGCAGCTTGATTATTAATACAGGGATAAACTTC.

This clone appeared a single time. The rearrangement joins TRBV10-3 to TRBJ2-5; 10 bases agree with TRBD1. The CDR3 is 16 amino acids. The germline V gene encodes CDR1 ENHRY and CDR2 SYGVKD. The trim removed 2 bases at V and 5 bases at J, leaving 8 bases unmatched. CDR3 bases: TGTGCCATCAGTGAGCCAACGACAGGGGGCACGGAGACCCAGTACTTC. Translated, it gives CAISEPTTGGTETQYF.

The chain recombines TRBV19 with TRBJ2-5, with TRBD1 identical over 8 bases. Trimming took 6 bases from V and 5 from J; bases not matched to a gene: 8. This CDR3 spans 14 amino acids. The germline V gene has CDR1 LNHDA and CDR2 SQIVND (reference sequence). The CDR3 DNA is TGTGCCAGTAGGAGAGAGGACAGGGCCGAGACCCAGTACTTC. It encodes CASRREDRAETQYF. The complete variable domain, with remaining parts taken from reference TRBV19 and TRBJ2-5, reads DGGITQSPKYLFRKEGQNVTLSCEQNLNHDAMYWYRQDPGQGLRLIYYSQIVNDFQKGDIAEGYSVSREKKESFPLTVTSAQKNPTAFYLCASRREDRAETQYFGPGTRLLVL.

CDR3 DNA: TGTGCCAGCAGTTACTGGGGGGGTAGTAACTATGGCTACACCTTC. Encoded protein: CASSYWGGSNYGYTF. The chain couples TRBV6-5 to TRBJ1-2; D might be TRBD1 (5 bases). The CDR3 extends over 15 amino acids. The V gene's germline CDR1 is MNHEY and CDR2 SVGAGI. Deletions cut 1 base from V and 1 base from J, with 10 bases between.

This clone was detected only once. The rearrangement joins TRBV5-5 to TRBJ2-2, with 10 bases fitting TRBD1. The CDR3 is 19 amino acids. The trim removed 1 base at V and 5 bases at J, leaving 14 bases unmatched. Germline CDR1 is SGHKS and CDR2 is YYEKEE (reference sequence). CDR3 sequence: CASSLQGQGRRGETGELFF. DNA of the CDR3: TGTGCCAGCAGCTTGCAGGGACAGGGGAGGCGGGGAGAAACCGGGGAGCTGTTTTTT. The full variable domain, rest sourced from reference TRBV5-5 and TRBJ2-2, is DAGVTQSPTHLIKTRGQQVTLRCSPISGHKSVSWYQQVLGQGPQFIFQYYEKEERGRGNFPDRFSARQFPNYSSELNVNALLLGDSALYLCASSLQGQGRRGETGELFFGEGSRLTVL.

The chain recombines TRBV19 with TRBJ1-5, with D maybe TRBD1 (5 bases). Trimming cost V 8 bases and J 9 bases, with 17 bases left between them. Germline loops: CDR1 LNHDA, CDR2 SQIVND (reference sequence). The CDR3 extends over 13 amino acids. The CDR3 sequence is CASAWWGGGPQHF. CDR3 DNA sequence: TGTGCCAGTGCCTGGTGGGGCGGCGGGCCCCAGCATTTT.

This clone has only one observation. J is TRBJ2-5 and V is TRBV21-1; whether TRBD2, the table's D call, matches the DNA was not checked. TRBV21-1 is labeled a pseudogene. There are 13 residues in the CDR3. The CDR3 DNA reads TGTGCCAGCAGCCCCGGAGCGGGTGAGACCCAGTACTTC. Amino acids: CASSPGAGETQYF.

The genes are TRBV5-4 and TRBJ1-2; 9 bases match TRBD1. The V and J ends lost 0 bases and 7 bases, in that order; junction bases with no gene match: 7. This CDR3 is built from 15 residues. Germline lookup yields CDR1 SGHNT and CDR2 YYREEE (reference sequence). CDR3 DNA: TGTGCCAGCAGCTTGGATCGGGGACAGGGCCGTGGCTACACCTTC. It codes for CASSLDRGQGRGYTF.

The chain uses TRBV27 and TRBJ1-4, with a possible D match to TRBD1 (5 bases). The CDR3 covers 14 residues. Trimming left V 3 bases short and J 4 bases short, with 9 bases between. CDR1 is MNHEY and CDR2 is SMNVEV in the germline V gene (reference sequence). The CDR3 DNA sequence: TGTGCCAGCAGTTTTGGCCAGGGTAATGAAAAACTGTTTTTT. This sequence encodes CASSFGQGNEKLFF.